The 20 T cell receptor beta chains below all came from one sample that was sequenced in a study of cytomegalovirus exposure and HLA in healthy donors. Primers: 60 Vbeta forward and 13 Jbeta reverse. Data came from immunoSEQ multiplex PCR; TCRdb stores just in-frame clones and leaves some out. The ten most abundant clones cover roughly 5.2% of a sample with tens of thousands of clones. The sample taken for sequencing was PBMCs. These receptors were obtained from a woman aged 40 to 50 in good health and CMV-seropositive.

The chain recombines TRBV4-3 with TRBJ1-1, with a possible D match to TRBD1 (5 bases). Per the germline V gene, CDR1 is LGHNA and CDR2 is YSLEER. V dropped 0 bases and J dropped 2 bases, with 22 bases sitting between them. This CDR3 comprises 19 residues. CDR3 residues: CASSQDLITLTELNTEAFF. The CDR3 DNA is TGCGCCAGCAGCCAAGATTTAATTACCCTGACAGAGCTAAACACTGAAGCTTTCTTT.

The rearrangement joins TRBV6-4 to TRBJ2-3, with 11 bases fitting TRBD2. V lost 0 bases, J lost 1 base, and 0 bases stayed unmatched. The CDR3 runs 16 residues. CDR1 is MRHNA and CDR2 is SNTAGT in the germline V gene. The CDR3 DNA sequence: TGTGCCAGCAGTGACTCGACTAGCGGGGGCACAGATACGCAGTATTTT. Its protein is CASSDSTSGGTDTQYF.

The CDR3 sequence: CASSLQVTGYRGGYTF. The CDR3 DNA reads as TGTGCCAGCAGCTTACAAGTGACAGGTTACAGGGGTGGCTACACCTTC. The chain couples TRBV7-2 to TRBJ1-2, with 7 bases matching TRBD1. Germline trimming cut 2 bases from V and 7 bases from J; bases unmatched to any gene: 13. Germline CDR1 reads SGHTA; CDR2 reads FQGNSA. The CDR3 runs 16 residues. Full variable domain (missing parts from reference TRBV7-2 and TRBJ1-2): GAGVSQSPSNKVTEKGKDVELRCDPISGHTALYWYRQSLGQGLEFLIYFQGNSAPDKSGLPSDRFSAERTGGSVSTLTIQRTQQEDSAVYLCASSLQVTGYRGGYTFGSGTRLTVV.

The chain recombines TRBV7-9 with TRBJ1-4; possible D gene TRBD1, 6 bases. Trimming left V 5 bases short and J 7 bases short, with 23 bases between. The CDR3 spans 17 residues. The V gene's germline CDR1 is SEHNR and CDR2 FQNEAQ (reference sequence). Written as DNA, the CDR3 is TGTGCCAGCAGCCCCCGAGGGCCCGGGGGGGGCGGTGAAAAACTGTTTTTT. The encoded protein is CASSPRGPGGGGEKLFF.

The gene calls are TRBV4-1 and TRBJ2-3, with TRBD1 identical over 8 bases. Germline lookup yields CDR1 MGHRA and CDR2 YSYEKL. This CDR3 contains 19 residues. V was pared by 0 bases and J by 4 bases, with 15 bases of the junction left unmatched. CDR3 region: CASSQDFIIGQGVADTQYF. For the CDR3, the DNA is TGCGCCAGCAGCCAAGATTTTATAATAGGACAGGGTGTTGCAGATACGCAGTATTTT.

This rearrangement joins TRBV18 to TRBJ2-3, with 10 bases fitting TRBD2. In germline, CDR1 is KGHSH, CDR2 LQKENI. The CDR3 is 15 residues long. V shed 3 bases, J shed 3 bases, and the junction held 3 bases outside the gene matches. CDR3 in DNA: TGTGCCAGCTCACCGACTAGCGGGTCTACAGATACGCAGTATTTT. It is translated as CASSPTSGSTDTQYF. Complete variable domain (other parts from reference TRBV18 and TRBJ2-3): NAGVMQNPRHLVRRRGQEARLRCSPMKGHSHVYWYRQLPEEGLKFMVYLQKENIIDESGMPKERFSAEFPKEGPSILRIQQVVRGDSAAYFCASSPTSGSTDTQYFGPGTRLTVL.

This rearrangement joins TRBV19 to TRBJ1-2, with D tentatively TRBD1 (6 bases). In germline, CDR1 is LNHDA, CDR2 SQIVND (reference sequence). This CDR3 is built from 14 residues. Trimming removed 5 bases at V and 4 bases at J, with 14 bases between. The CDR3 loop reads CASSSDRTFYGYTF. DNA for the CDR3: TGTGCCAGTAGTTCTGACAGGACCTTCTATGGCTACACCTTC.

V and J are TRBV18 and TRBJ2-2; perhaps TRBD1 as D (5 bases). The germline V and J ends were trimmed by 6 bases and 4 bases, with 15 bases remaining between them. The CDR3 consists of 15 residues. Germline-derived CDR1 and CDR2 are KGHSH and LQKENI. The CDR3 DNA follows: TGTGCCAGCTCTCAGGCAGGGATGTTCACCGGGGAGCTGTTTTTT. It is translated as CASSQAGMFTGELFF.

The chain recombines TRBV20-1 with TRBJ2-1, with D unclear. Germline V gene sequence: CDR1 DFQATT, CDR2 SNEGSKA (reference sequence). V was shortened by 5 bases and J by 5 bases, with 4 bases between the two germline ends. CDR3 size: 10 residues. The CDR3 coding sequence is TGCAGTGCTTTAGACAATGAGCAGTTCTTC. Amino acids: CSALDNEQFF.

V is TRBV5-1 and J is TRBJ2-7; 13 bases fit TRBD2. The CDR3 runs 17 residues. Germline V gene sequence: CDR1 SGHRS, CDR2 YFSETQ. J gave up 3 bases and V 2 bases, and 8 bases lay outside the gene matches. The DNA of the CDR3 is TGCGCCAGCAGCTTTGGACTAGCGGGAGAGGTAGTCTACGAGCAGTACTTC. Its protein product is CASSFGLAGEVVYEQYF.

The rearrangement joins TRBV4-1 to TRBJ1-1; D ambiguous. Germline CDR1 reads MGHRA; CDR2 reads YSYEKL. This CDR3 is 13 amino acids long. V was pared by 3 bases and J by 4 bases, with 9 bases between. The CDR3 DNA follows: TGCGCCAGCAGCCAGCCCGGGAGCACTGAAGCTTTCTTT. This gives the protein CASSQPGSTEAFF.

This chain joins TRBV29-1 and TRBJ1-1; D is undetermined. This CDR3 has 14 residues. The germline V and J ends were trimmed by 7 bases and 0 bases, with 15 bases remaining between them. Germline V lookup: CDR1 SQVTM, CDR2 ANQGSEA. CDR3 residues: CSAEGWEMNTEAFF. In DNA form, the CDR3 reads TGCAGCGCAGAGGGTTGGGAGATGAACACTGAAGCTTTCTTT.

The CDR3, as DNA: TGTGCCAGCAGCATACAGGGAACGGATGAAAAACTGTTTTTT. This gives the protein CASSIQGTDEKLFF. The chain uses TRBV13 and TRBJ1-4, with TRBD1 as a possible D gene (6 bases). V lost 5 bases and J lost 6, with 13 bases in between. The V gene's germline CDR1 is PRHDT and CDR2 FYEKMQ (reference sequence). CDR3 length equals 14 residues.

The chain joins TRBV2 to TRBJ1-3; D not resolved. The CDR3 has 14 amino acids. With 4 bases removed from V and 3 bases from J, the gap between germline ends came to 10 bases. The germline CDR1 and CDR2 sequences are SNHLY and FYNNEI. The CDR3 bases are TGTGCCAGCAGTGTGCAACAGCTTGGAAACACCATATATTTT. Translation gives CASSVQQLGNTIYF.

This rearrangement joins TRBV4-3 to TRBJ2-7, with D possibly being TRBD2 (6 bases). Trimming stripped 4 bases from V and 0 bases from J, with 10 bases between. The CDR3 has 14 amino acids. Germline CDR1 reads LGHNA; CDR2 reads YSLEER. The DNA for the CDR3 is TGCGCCAGCAGCCGAGCGGGCGGCTCCTACGAGCAGTACTTC. Its protein product is CASSRAGGSYEQYF.

The chain uses TRBV7-8 and TRBJ1-3; D is perhaps TRBD1 (5 bases). V lost 1 base to trimming and J lost 0 bases, with 10 bases between them. Germline loops: CDR1 SGHVS, CDR2 FQNEAQ. The CDR3 is 16 residues long. The chain's CDR3 is CASSLVPGFSGNTIYF. The CDR3 coding sequence is TGTGCCAGCAGCTTAGTGCCAGGGTTCTCTGGAAACACCATATATTTT.

The gene calls are TRBV4-3 and TRBJ1-5; tentatively, D is TRBD1 (5 bases). Germline loops: CDR1 LGHNA, CDR2 YSLEER. This CDR3 is built from 14 residues. V gave up 2 bases and J gave up 4 bases, with 9 bases separating them. CDR3 bases: TGCGCCAGCAGCCAACGGGGGACTAATCAGCCCCAGCATTTT. Translation: CASSQRGTNQPQHF.

The gene calls are TRBV4-1 and TRBJ2-2; 7 nucleotides align to TRBD2. V lost 3 bases to trimming and J lost 1 base; unmatched junction nucleotides: 11. This CDR3 contains 18 residues. Germline CDR1 and CDR2: MGHRA and YSYEKL. The CDR3 here is CASSHRGIGLENTGELFF. The DNA for the CDR3 is TGCGCCAGCAGCCACCGGGGGATAGGACTAGAGAACACCGGGGAGCTGTTTTTT.

The J gene is TRBJ2-5, the V gene TRBV25-1; 11 positions match TRBD1. The assigned J gene may be wrong: the sequence end matches TRBJ2-7 better. Germline values: CDR1 MGHDK, CDR2 SYGVNS. CDR3 length: 15 amino acids. The CDR3 region has the DNA TGTGCCAGCAGTGACCCGGGACAGGGGGATTACGAGCAGTACTTC. Translating gives CASSDPGQGDYEQYF.

This sequence joins TRBV6-5 and TRBJ1-1, with D possibly matching TRBD1 (6 bases). Trimming shortened V by 7 bases and J by 2 bases, and 11 bases separated the two germline ends. The germline gives CDR1 MNHEY, CDR2 SVGAGI. The CDR3 covers 13 residues. This CDR3 reads CASMGTLNTEAFF. The CDR3 DNA sequence: TGTGCCAGCATGGGGACACTTAACACTGAAGCTTTCTTT.